This TCR beta chain stems from a study of cytomegalovirus exposure and HLA in healthy donors. The PCR employed 60 Vbeta primers together with 13 Jbeta primers. Profiled with immunoSEQ multiplex PCR; TCRdb holds only in-frame clones, not every one. The repertoire holds around 150,000 clones, with about 80% as singletons. Trimming pared 5 bases from V and 0 bases from J, leaving 11 bases between. The CDR3 sequence is 15 residues long. The germline V gene encodes CDR1 SGHTA and CDR2 FQGNSA. The chain joins TRBV7-2 to TRBJ1-3; D perhaps matches TRBD1 (5 bases). The sequenced sample consisted of PBMCs. The source of this sequence is a male donor in good health and CMV-seronegative. Here the CDR3 reads CASSLDSGSGNTIYF. DNA for the CDR3: TGTGCCAGCAGCCTTGACAGTGGCTCTGGAAACACCATATATTTT.